This entry features one TCR beta chain sequence. Its target is unknown. This specimen comes from a study of T-cell memory formation after mild COVID-19. Background on the study: TCR clusters largely stayed donor specific. Study conclusions and caveats: Cross-reactive memory apparently joined, as some responding clones appeared in pre-infection memory. Among clones contracting day 15 to 85, CD4/CD8 was balanced, whereas later expanders leaned CD4+.

5'RACE primed from the constant segment yielded TCR alpha and TCR beta cDNA libraries bearing sample barcodes and UMIs. Via MiXCR, TCRdb re-called the 5' RACE reads, giving one row per CDR3 protein. The sample lists about 350,000 distinct CDR3 sequences; around 27% were seen once. There are 16 residues in the CDR3. Germline values: CDR1 DFQATT, CDR2 SNEGSKA (reference sequence). Germline trimming cut 5 bases from V and 0 bases from J; bases unmatched to any gene: 8. This sequence originates from an adult woman who had mild COVID-19 (a few samples of this study predate the infection). Cell type and time point are not known. The sample was PBMCs or a T cell subset sorted from them (not recorded which). This chain uses TRBV20-1 with TRBJ1-5; 9 bases match TRBD1. CDR3 coding DNA: TGCAGTGCTCAAGACCGACAGGGGGATAGCAATCAGCCCCAGCATTTT. Encoded protein: CSAQDRQGDSNQPQHF.